The next 17 T cell receptor beta chains were all read from a single sample in a study of T cells in tuberculosis. TCRdb keeps only in-frame clones here, not all; method: immunoSEQ multiplex PCR. This sample carries around 43,000 clones, 95% of them seen once, and the ten largest clones take around 3.5%. The sequenced material came from PBMCs. These receptors were obtained from a donor between 10 and 35 years old with latent tuberculosis or without tuberculosis infection.

CDR3 residues: CASSSRTGGPSISYEQYF. The CDR3 nucleotides read TGTGCCAGCAGTTCACGGACAGGGGGCCCCTCGATCTCCTACGAGCAGTACTTC. The V call is TRBV28, the J call TRBJ2-7, with 11 bases identical to TRBD1. Germline V gene sequence: CDR1 MDHEN, CDR2 SYDVKM. Trimming removed 4 bases from V and 0 bases from J; junction bases left unmatched: 11. This CDR3 region has 18 residues.

The V call is TRBV12-5, the J call TRBJ2-1; a possible D gene is TRBD1 (6 bases). The V end was cut by 4 bases, the J end by 6 bases, with 13 bases between. CDR3 size: 14 residues. Germline V lookup: CDR1 LGHNT, CDR2 FRNRAP. The CDR3 loop reads CASGSAGVINEQFF. CDR3 bases: TGTGCTAGTGGTTCGGCAGGGGTAATCAATGAGCAGTTCTTC.

The chain links TRBV19 to TRBJ2-2; D is unclear. Germline CDR1 LNHDA, CDR2 SQIVND (reference sequence). V shed 7 bases and J shed 0 bases, with 9 bases lying between them. This CDR3 spans 14 amino acids. CDR3 sequence reads: CASTGAANTGELFF. The CDR3 nucleotides are TGTGCCAGTACCGGTGCCGCGAACACCGGGGAGCTGTTTTTT.

V and J are TRBV27 and TRBJ1-4; TRBD1 matches at 9 bases. The junction had 4 bases not matched to a gene; V was cut back by 7 bases and J by 4 bases. In germline, CDR1 is MNHEY, CDR2 SMNVEV (reference sequence). This CDR3 spans 14 amino acids. CDR3 loop: CASTTGGLNEKLFF. As DNA, the CDR3 is TGTGCCAGCACCACAGGGGGCCTTAATGAAAAACTGTTTTTT.

The chain employs TRBV6-1 and TRBJ1-4; possibly TRBD1 for D (5 bases). Germline V gene sequence: CDR1 MNHNS, CDR2 SASEGT. V lost 5 bases to trimming and J lost 2 bases, with 9 bases between them. CDR3 length: 14 residues. CDR3 in amino acids: CASSSGDTNEKLFF. The DNA of the CDR3 is TGTGCCAGCAGTTCGGGGGACACTAATGAAAAACTGTTTTTT.

The chain uses TRBV2 and TRBJ2-5; weak D call: TRBD2 (6 bases). Per the germline V gene, CDR1 is SNHLY and CDR2 is FYNNEI. The CDR3 sequence is 14 residues long. With 6 bases removed from V and 4 bases from J, the gap between germline ends came to 15 bases. CDR3 nucleotide sequence: TGTGCCAGCAGGGGGACGGTAGCGGCAGAGACCCAGTACTTC. Translating it yields CASRGTVAAETQYF.

This chain links TRBV25-1 with TRBJ2-7; maybe TRBD2 (6 bases). Germline CDR1 is MGHDK and CDR2 is SYGVNS. V dropped 2 bases and J dropped 3 bases, with 8 bases sitting between them. This CDR3 is 13 amino acids long. CDR3 sequence reads: CASSEGRGYEQYF. In DNA form, the CDR3 reads TGTGCCAGCAGTGAAGGGCGGGGCTACGAGCAGTACTTC.

V and J are TRBV5-6 and TRBJ2-5; possible D gene TRBD2, 5 bases. The CDR3 extends over 15 amino acids. With 0 bases removed from V and 5 bases from J, the gap between germline ends came to 14 bases. Germline CDR1 reads SGHDT; CDR2 reads YYEEEE. The CDR3 DNA reads TGTGCCAGCAGCTTGGCCGGAACTAGTAGCGAGACCCAGTACTTC. It codes for CASSLAGTSSETQYF.

The chain combines TRBV5-1 with TRBJ2-2; possible D gene TRBD2, 7 bases. Germline CDR1 reads SGHRS; CDR2 reads YFSETQ. Trimming took 3 bases from V and 5 from J, leaving 17 bases between them. The CDR3 consists of 16 residues. The CDR3 loop reads CASSSSLGGQTGELFF. As DNA, the CDR3 is TGCGCCAGCAGCTCCAGTCTGGGGGGGCAGACCGGGGAGCTGTTTTTT. The full variable domain, its missing parts supplied by reference TRBV5-1 and TRBJ2-2, is KAGVTQTPRYLIKTRGQQVTLSCSPISGHRSVSWYQQTPGQGLQFLFEYFSETQRNKGNFPGRFSGRQFSNSRSEMNVSTLELGDSALYLCASSSSLGGQTGELFFGEGSRLTVL.

This clone was counted between two and nine times. The rearrangement joins TRBV4-1 to TRBJ2-5, with TRBD2 identical over 10 bases. The CDR3 is made up of 16 amino acids. CDR1 MGHRA and CDR2 YSYEKL come from the germline V gene. J gave up 3 bases and V 0 bases, and 4 bases lay outside the gene matches. CDR3 nucleotides: TGCGCCAGCAGCCAAGAGGGAGGACTAGCGGAAGAGACCCAGTACTTC. This codes for CASSQEGGLAEETQYF.

This chain links TRBV30 with TRBJ1-2, with 7 bases aligning to TRBD1. Trimming took 2 bases from V and 0 from J; bases not matched to a gene: 3. This CDR3 contains 14 residues. The germline V gene encodes CDR1 GTSNPN and CDR2 SVGIG (reference sequence). In DNA form, the CDR3 reads TGTGCCTGGAGTAGGGACAGCACTAACTATGGCTACACCTTC. This gives the protein CAWSRDSTNYGYTF.

This chain links TRBV4-1 with TRBJ2-1; D is uncertain. The germline V gene has CDR1 MGHRA and CDR2 YSYEKL. The CDR3 sequence is 17 residues long. Trimming left V 4 bases short and J 2 bases short, with 18 bases between. The CDR3 spells CASSRPVAGIPYNEQFF. CDR3 bases: TGCGCCAGCAGCCGCCCAGTTGCAGGAATCCCCTACAATGAGCAGTTCTTC.

The chain combines TRBV9 with TRBJ1-4; 10 positions agree with TRBD1. The CDR3 has 17 amino acids. In germline, CDR1 is SGDLS, CDR2 YYNGEE. J lost 10 bases, V lost 3 bases, and 15 bases had no gene match. CDR3 protein: CASSADRPGQGKGKLFF. The CDR3 DNA sequence: TGTGCCAGCAGCGCCGACCGACCGGGACAGGGGAAGGGAAAACTGTTTTTT.

The rearrangement links TRBV28 to TRBJ2-7, with TRBD2 identical over 12 bases. The germline V gene has CDR1 MDHEN and CDR2 SYDVKM. The CDR3 has 14 amino acids. V lost 5 bases, J lost 6 bases, and 5 bases stayed unmatched. DNA for the CDR3: TGTGCCAGCAGTCCGGGACTAGCGGGTTTCGAGCAGTACTTC. Amino acid sequence: CASSPGLAGFEQYF. The full variable domain, in which reference TRBV28 and TRBJ2-7 provide the parts outside the CDR3, is DVKVTQSSRYLVKRTGEKVFLECVQDMDHENMFWYRQDPGLGLRLIYFSYDVKMKEKGDIPEGYSVSREKKERFSLILESASTNQTSMYLCASSPGLAGFEQYFGPGTRLTVT.

V gene TRBV5-8 combines with J gene TRBJ1-2; TRBD1 matches 8 bases. Looked up from germline, CDR1 is SGHTS and CDR2 is YDEGEE. The CDR3 length is 14 residues. J lost 0 bases, V lost 4 bases, and 2 bases had no gene match. CDR3: CASSTGQANYGYTF. The CDR3 DNA follows: TGTGCCAGCAGCACGGGACAGGCTAACTATGGCTACACCTTC.

The chain carries TRBV30 and TRBJ2-5; 8 bases fit TRBD1. Trimming took 3 bases from V and 7 from J; bases not matched to a gene: 16. Germline V gene sequence: CDR1 GTSNPN, CDR2 SVGIG (reference sequence). This CDR3 contains 16 residues. In DNA form, the CDR3 reads TGTGCCTGGAGGACCCGACAGGGGACGGCGCCGAGGACCCAGTACTTC. Protein product: CAWRTRQGTAPRTQYF.

The chain's CDR3 is CASSEGQAIYGYTF. CDR3 sequence (DNA): TGTGCCAGCAGTGAAGGGCAGGCGATCTATGGCTACACCTTC. The chain couples TRBV25-1 to TRBJ1-2; no definite D call. There are 14 residues in the CDR3. Per the germline V gene, CDR1 is MGHDK and CDR2 is SYGVNS. Deletions cut 2 bases from V and 4 bases from J, with 11 bases between.